These T cell receptor beta chains were read from a single sample in a study of shared clonotypes between healthy human individuals. Profiling relied on immunoSEQ multiplex PCR, and the TCRdb table lists in-frame clones only, not all of them. The top ten clones hold 0.3% of a sample with 550,000 to 600,000 clones, 95% to 98% of them seen once. The specimen was naive CD8+ T cells sorted from blood. The receptors were sampled from a man aged 30-40 years in good health. The conserved cysteine and the conserved F or W are not part of the CDR3 here. Fields, in order: V gene, D gene, clone size, CDR3 protein. D genes are given only for firm matches. Rows give clone size only sometimes, using once, few, many, or a class for an expanded clone.

v_gene: TRBV7-6
d_gene: NA
abundance: NA
CDR3aa: ASSQVEYNEQF

v_gene: TRBV18
d_gene: NA
abundance: NA
CDR3aa: ASSPPGPIPYEQY

v_gene: TRBV4-3
d_gene: TRBD2
abundance: NA
CDR3aa: ASSHGLAGDYGELF

v_gene: TRBV11-2
d_gene: NA
abundance: NA
CDR3aa: ASSLGEITEAF

v_gene: TRBV9
d_gene: TRBD2
abundance: NA
CDR3aa: ASSDTSGRISEQF

v_gene: TRBV7-8
d_gene: TRBD2
abundance: NA
CDR3aa: ASSSIAGGPPDTQY

v_gene: TRBV15
d_gene: NA
abundance: NA
CDR3aa: ATSRDLGVSYEQY

v_gene: TRBV18
d_gene: NA
abundance: NA
CDR3aa: ASSPPLRDAGTGELF

v_gene: TRBV27
d_gene: NA
abundance: NA
CDR3aa: ASSPSYQETQY

v_gene: TRBV7-9
d_gene: TRBD1
abundance: NA
CDR3aa: ASSSQDRIVGYT

v_gene: TRBV27
d_gene: NA
abundance: NA
CDR3aa: ASSPGQPNTEAF

v_gene: TRBV27
d_gene: TRBD2
abundance: NA
CDR3aa: ASSNSAGYSYEQY

v_gene: TRBV7-8
d_gene: TRBD1
abundance: NA
CDR3aa: ASTLDRRDQPQH

v_gene: TRBV11-2
d_gene: TRBD2
abundance: NA
CDR3aa: ASSFGGRALDEQF

v_gene: TRBV7-8
d_gene: TRBD1
abundance: NA
CDR3aa: ASFRTGVDTEAF

v_gene: TRBV18
d_gene: NA
abundance: NA
CDR3aa: ASSPDTTGELF

v_gene: TRBV7-6
d_gene: NA
abundance: NA
CDR3aa: ASSPTLPRPTGSWYEQY

v_gene: TRBV28
d_gene: NA
abundance: NA
CDR3aa: ASSHYEQY

v_gene: TRBV19
d_gene: TRBD2
abundance: NA
CDR3aa: ASSIATSGDSTDTQY

v_gene: TRBV27
d_gene: NA
abundance: once
CDR3aa: ASSPRDGAYEQY

v_gene: TRBV7-2
d_gene: NA
abundance: NA
CDR3aa: ASRAPPYNEQF

v_gene: TRBV7-9
d_gene: NA
abundance: NA
CDR3aa: ASSLVRGYGYT

v_gene: TRBV7-9
d_gene: TRBD1
abundance: NA
CDR3aa: ASSAAGTGGYEQY

v_gene: TRBV27
d_gene: TRBD2
abundance: NA
CDR3aa: ASIPTGTSGWGEQF

v_gene: TRBV5-4
d_gene: TRBD1
abundance: NA
CDR3aa: ASSFEGTGDYEQY

v_gene: TRBV10-1
d_gene: NA
abundance: NA
CDR3aa: ASSGNPYEQY

v_gene: TRBV5-6
d_gene: NA
abundance: NA
CDR3aa: ASSLRGGLRYEQY